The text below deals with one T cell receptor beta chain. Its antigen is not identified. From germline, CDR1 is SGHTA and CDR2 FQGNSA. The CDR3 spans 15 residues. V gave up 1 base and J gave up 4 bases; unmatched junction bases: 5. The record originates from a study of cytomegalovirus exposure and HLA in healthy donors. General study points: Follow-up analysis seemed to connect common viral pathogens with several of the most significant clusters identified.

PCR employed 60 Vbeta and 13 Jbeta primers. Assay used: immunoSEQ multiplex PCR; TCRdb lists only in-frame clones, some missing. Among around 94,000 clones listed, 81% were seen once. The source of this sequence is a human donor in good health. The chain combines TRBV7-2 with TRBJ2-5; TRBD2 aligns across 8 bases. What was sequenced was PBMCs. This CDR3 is CASSLGGLASETQYF. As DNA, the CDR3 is TGTGCCAGCAGCTTAGGTGGACTAGCATCAGAGACCCAGTACTTC. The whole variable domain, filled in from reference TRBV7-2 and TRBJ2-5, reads GAGVSQSPSNKVTEKGKDVELRCDPISGHTALYWYRQSLGQGLEFLIYFQGNSAPDKSGLPSDRFSAERTGGSVSTLTIQRTQQEDSAVYLCASSLGGLASETQYFGPGTRLLVL.